These 2 T cell receptor beta chains originate from one sample sequenced in a study of shared clonotypes between healthy human individuals. Libraries were prepared by immunoSEQ multiplex PCR; TCRdb keeps only in-frame clonotypes and omits some of them. The sample shows more than 1.2 million clones, approximately 98.5% of them seen only once. Sequences were obtained from naive CD4+ T cells sorted from blood. Documented subset: CD45RA+ positively selected. These receptor sequences come from a man aged 30-40 years in good health.

CDR3 loop: CASSPRQGHEQYF. DNA of the CDR3: TGTGCCAGCAGTCCCCGACAGGGTCACGAGCAGTACTTC. The chain combines TRBV28 with TRBJ2-7; 7 positions agree with TRBD1. CDR3 size: 13 residues. Germline CDR1 MDHEN, CDR2 SYDVKM. V lost 5 bases and J lost 5; bases outside the gene matches: 6.

Note on this clone: The sample has other DNA sequences that encode this CDR3 too. CDR3 amino acids: CASSLEGGFTDTQYF. The CDR3 DNA reads as TGCGCCAGCAGCTTGGAGGGAGGATTCACAGATACGCAGTATTTT. The chain has TRBV5-1 and TRBJ2-3, with D perhaps TRBD2 (6 bases). Germline V CDR1 and CDR2: SGHRS, YFSETQ. The CDR3 has 15 amino acids. V lost 0 bases and J lost 2, with 10 bases in between. Filled out from reference TRBV5-1 and TRBJ2-3, the complete variable domain reads KAGVTQTPRYLIKTRGQQVTLSCSPISGHRSVSWYQQTPGQGLQFLFEYFSETQRNKGNFPGRFSGRQFSNSRSEMNVSTLELGDSALYLCASSLEGGFTDTQYFGPGTRLTVL.